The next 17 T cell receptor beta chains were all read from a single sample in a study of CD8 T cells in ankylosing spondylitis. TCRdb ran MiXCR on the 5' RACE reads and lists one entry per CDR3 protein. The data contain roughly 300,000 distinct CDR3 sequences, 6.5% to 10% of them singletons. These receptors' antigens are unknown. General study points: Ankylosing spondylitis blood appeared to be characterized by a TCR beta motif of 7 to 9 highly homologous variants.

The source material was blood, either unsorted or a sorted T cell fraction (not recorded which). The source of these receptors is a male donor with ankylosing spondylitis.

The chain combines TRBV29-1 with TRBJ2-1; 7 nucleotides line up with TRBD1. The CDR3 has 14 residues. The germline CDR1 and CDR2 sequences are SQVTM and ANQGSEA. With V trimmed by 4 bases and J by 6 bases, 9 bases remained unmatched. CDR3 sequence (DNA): TGCAGCGTTGGATACCGGGACAGAGGCAATGAGCAGTTCTTC. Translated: CSVGYRDRGNEQFF.

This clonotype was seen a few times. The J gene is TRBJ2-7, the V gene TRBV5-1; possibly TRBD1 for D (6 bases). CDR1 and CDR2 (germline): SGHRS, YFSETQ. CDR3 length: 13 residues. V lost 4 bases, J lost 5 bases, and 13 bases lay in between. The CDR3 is CASSTGQRHEQYF. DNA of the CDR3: TGCGCCAGCAGCACCGGACAGAGACACGAGCAGTACTTC.

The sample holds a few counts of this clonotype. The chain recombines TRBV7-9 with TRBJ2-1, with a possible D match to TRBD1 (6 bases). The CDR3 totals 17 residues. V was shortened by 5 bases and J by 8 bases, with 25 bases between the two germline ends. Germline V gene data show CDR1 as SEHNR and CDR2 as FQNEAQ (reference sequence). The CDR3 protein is CASSQGGWRNPIDEQFF. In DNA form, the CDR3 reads TGTGCCAGCAGCCAAGGGGGTTGGCGGAATCCTATTGATGAGCAGTTCTTC. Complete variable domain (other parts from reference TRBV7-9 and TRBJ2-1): DTGVSQNPRHKITKRGQNVTFRCDPISEHNRLYWYRQTLGQGPEFLTYFQNEAQLEKSRLLSDRFSAERPKGSFSTLEIQRTEQGDSAMYLCASSQGGWRNPIDEQFFGPGTRLTVL.

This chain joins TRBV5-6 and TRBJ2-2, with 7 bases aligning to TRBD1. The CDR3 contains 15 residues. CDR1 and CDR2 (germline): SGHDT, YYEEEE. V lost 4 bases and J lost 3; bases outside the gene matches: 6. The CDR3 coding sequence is TGTGCCAGCAGCCCGGACAGGCTGGACACCGGGGAGCTGTTTTTT. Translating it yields CASSPDRLDTGELFF.

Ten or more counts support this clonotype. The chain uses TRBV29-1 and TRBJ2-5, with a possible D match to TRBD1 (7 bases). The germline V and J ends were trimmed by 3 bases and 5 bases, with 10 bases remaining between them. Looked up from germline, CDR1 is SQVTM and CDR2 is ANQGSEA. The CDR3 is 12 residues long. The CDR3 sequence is CSVEEGAETQYF. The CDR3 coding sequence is TGCAGCGTTGAGGAGGGGGCTGAGACCCAGTACTTC.

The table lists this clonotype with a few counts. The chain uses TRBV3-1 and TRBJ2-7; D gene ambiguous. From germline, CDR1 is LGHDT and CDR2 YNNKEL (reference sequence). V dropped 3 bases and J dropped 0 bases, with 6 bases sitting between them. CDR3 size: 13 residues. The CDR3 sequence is CASSQLYSYEQYF. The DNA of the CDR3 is TGTGCCAGCAGCCAGCTATACTCCTACGAGCAGTACTTC.

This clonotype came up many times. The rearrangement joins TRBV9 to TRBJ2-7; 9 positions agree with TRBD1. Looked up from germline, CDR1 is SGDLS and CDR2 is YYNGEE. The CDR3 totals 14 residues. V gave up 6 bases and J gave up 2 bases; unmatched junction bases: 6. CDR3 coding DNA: TGTGCCAGCACTACCGGGACAGGGCCCTACGAGCAGTACTTC. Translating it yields CASTTGTGPYEQYF.

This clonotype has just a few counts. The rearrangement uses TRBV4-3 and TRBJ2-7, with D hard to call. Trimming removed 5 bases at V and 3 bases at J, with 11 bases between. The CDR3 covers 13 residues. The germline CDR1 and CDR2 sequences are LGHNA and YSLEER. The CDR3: CASSDSLGYEQYF. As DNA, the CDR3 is TGCGCCAGCAGCGATTCCTTGGGCTACGAGCAGTACTTC.

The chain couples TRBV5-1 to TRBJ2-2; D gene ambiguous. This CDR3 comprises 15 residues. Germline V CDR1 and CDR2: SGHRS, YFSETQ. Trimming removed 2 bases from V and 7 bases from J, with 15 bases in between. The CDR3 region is CASSFVSPLVGELFF. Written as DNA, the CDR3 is TGCGCCAGCAGCTTTGTTAGCCCCCTTGTCGGGGAGCTGTTTTTT.

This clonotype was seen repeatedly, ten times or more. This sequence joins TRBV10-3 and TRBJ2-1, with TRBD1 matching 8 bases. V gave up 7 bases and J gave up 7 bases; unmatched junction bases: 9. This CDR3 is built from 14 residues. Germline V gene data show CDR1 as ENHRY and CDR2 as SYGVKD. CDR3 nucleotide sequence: TGTGCCATCACAGGGGGCAGGGAGATAAATGAGCAGTTCTTC. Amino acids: CAITGGREINEQFF.

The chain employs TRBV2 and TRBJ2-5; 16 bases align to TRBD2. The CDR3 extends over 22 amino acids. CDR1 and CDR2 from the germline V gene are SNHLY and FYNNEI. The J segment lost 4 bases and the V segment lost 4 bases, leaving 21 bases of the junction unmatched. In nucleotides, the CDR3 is TGTGCCAGCAGTGGAGGGACCCGCGGAGGGGGACTAGCGGGAGGGAATGGAGAGACCCAGTACTTC. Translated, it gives CASSGGTRGGGLAGGNGETQYF.

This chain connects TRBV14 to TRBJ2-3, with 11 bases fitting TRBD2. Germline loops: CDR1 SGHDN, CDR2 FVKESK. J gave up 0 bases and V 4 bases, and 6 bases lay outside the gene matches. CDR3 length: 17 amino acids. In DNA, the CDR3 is TGTGCCAGCAGCCCCCGGACTAGCGGGTTCAGCACAGATACGCAGTATTTT. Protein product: CASSPRTSGFSTDTQYF.

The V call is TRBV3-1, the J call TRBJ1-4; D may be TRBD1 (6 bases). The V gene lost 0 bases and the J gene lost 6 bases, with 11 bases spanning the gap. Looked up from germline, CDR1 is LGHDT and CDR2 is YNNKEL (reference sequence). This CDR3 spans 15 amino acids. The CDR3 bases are TGTGCCAGCAGCCAAGATATCCGGGGGCATGAAAAACTGTTTTTT. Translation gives CASSQDIRGHEKLFF.

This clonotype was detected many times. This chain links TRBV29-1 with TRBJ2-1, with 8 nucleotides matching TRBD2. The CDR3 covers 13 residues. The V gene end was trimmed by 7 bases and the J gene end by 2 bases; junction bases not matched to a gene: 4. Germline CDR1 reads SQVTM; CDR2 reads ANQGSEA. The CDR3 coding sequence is TGCAGCGGCAATAGCGGGACCTACAATGAGCAGTTCTTC. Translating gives CSGNSGTYNEQFF.

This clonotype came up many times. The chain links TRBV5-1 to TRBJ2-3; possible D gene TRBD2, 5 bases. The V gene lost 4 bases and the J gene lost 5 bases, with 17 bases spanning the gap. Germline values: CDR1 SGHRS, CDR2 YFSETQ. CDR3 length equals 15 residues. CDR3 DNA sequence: TGCGCCAGCAGCCCCGTGGCCCTTGCGGGAGATACGCAGTATTTT. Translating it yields CASSPVALAGDTQYF.

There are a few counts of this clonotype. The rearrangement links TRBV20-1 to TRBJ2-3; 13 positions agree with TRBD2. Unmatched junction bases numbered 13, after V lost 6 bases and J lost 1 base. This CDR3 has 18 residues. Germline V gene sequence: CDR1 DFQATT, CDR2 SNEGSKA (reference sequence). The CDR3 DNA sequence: TGCAGTGCATCCAAGGGACTAGCGGGGATCGGGGGCACAGATACGCAGTATTTT. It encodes CSASKGLAGIGGTDTQYF.

The CDR3 nucleotides are TGTGCCAGCAGCTTAGTATCGGTTGGCAGAAATCAGCCCCAGCATTTT. Residues: CASSLVSVGRNQPQHF. The chain combines TRBV7-2 with TRBJ1-5; D gene uncertain. This CDR3 is built from 16 residues. Between the trimmed V and J ends, which lost 1 base and 4 bases, there was a span of 14 bases. Looked up from germline, CDR1 is SGHTA and CDR2 is FQGNSA.